This T cell receptor (beta chain) was documented in a study of cytomegalovirus exposure and HLA in healthy donors. The study, taken as a whole, reports: V- and J-gene trimming of TCR beta was linked (in a later analysis) to a missense DCLRE1C variant. Researchers reportedly found TCR beta sequences accurately predicted most subjects' HLA-A and HLA-B alleles.

The PCR was carried out with 60 Vbeta primers and 13 Jbeta primers. TCRdb's copy holds only in-frame clones and misses some; the assay was immunoSEQ multiplex PCR. Here the sample spans fewer than 300,000 clones, roughly 90% being singletons. Turning to this clone: The antigen is not known.

This CDR3 contains 17 residues. The ends lost 4 bases at V and 5 bases at J; junction bases unmatched: 8. Germline CDR1 SGHDN, CDR2 FVKESK. The sequence derives from a man in his forties in good health and CMV-seropositive. The chain couples TRBV14 to TRBJ2-5; 15 bases are a match to TRBD2. Specimen: PBMCs. CDR3 DNA: TGTGCCAGCAGCCCAGGACTAGCGGGAGGGCCTCGGGAGACCCAGTACTTC. Amino acids: CASSPGLAGGPRETQYF.